Listed below are T cell receptor beta chains from one sample, sequenced in a study of cytomegalovirus exposure and HLA in healthy donors. The data were produced by immunoSEQ multiplex PCR, yet TCRdb's version contains in-frame clones alone and is incomplete. The sample contains approximately 180,000 clones, roughly 70% of which appear only once. What was sequenced was PBMCs. These receptors all stem from a male donor in good health and CMV-seronegative. The CDR3 runs from the conserved cysteine through the conserved F or W. Each record gives: D gene, clone size, V gene, J gene, CDR3 protein. A D gene is named only where the DNA matches it firmly. Not every row has a clone size; where given, it reads once, few, many or a size class.

D gene: TRBD1; clone size: -; V gene: TRBV19; J gene: TRBJ2-7; CDR3 protein: CASSITGAVYEQYF
D gene: -; clone size: -; V gene: TRBV4-2; J gene: TRBJ1-4; CDR3 protein: CASSQDLPGAAQTGKLFF
D gene: -; clone size: -; V gene: TRBV6-6; J gene: TRBJ1-1; CDR3 protein: CASGKEAFF
D gene: -; clone size: few; V gene: TRBV2; J gene: TRBJ1-5; CDR3 protein: CASRLGGVSNQPQHF
D gene: -; clone size: -; V gene: TRBV6-6; J gene: TRBJ2-5; CDR3 protein: CASSRQETQYF
D gene: -; clone size: -; V gene: TRBV5-1; J gene: TRBJ1-1; CDR3 protein: CASRGEPAMNTEAFF
D gene: TRBD2; clone size: -; V gene: TRBV30; J gene: TRBJ2-3; CDR3 protein: CAWSLGLAGVTDTQYF
D gene: TRBD2; clone size: -; V gene: TRBV27; J gene: TRBJ2-7; CDR3 protein: CASSTGTSGLYEQYF
D gene: TRBD2; clone size: -; V gene: TRBV19; J gene: TRBJ2-3; CDR3 protein: CASSIGAGGSTDTQYF
D gene: -; clone size: once; V gene: TRBV2; J gene: TRBJ2-3; CDR3 protein: CASSEPYTQYF
D gene: -; clone size: -; V gene: TRBV27; J gene: TRBJ2-7; CDR3 protein: CASSLGLSAYEQYF
D gene: TRBD1; clone size: -; V gene: TRBV7-8; J gene: TRBJ1-5; CDR3 protein: CASSLVQGARQPQHF
D gene: -; clone size: -; V gene: TRBV4-3; J gene: TRBJ2-1; CDR3 protein: CASSQERRSHQEQFF
D gene: -; clone size: once; V gene: TRBV28; J gene: TRBJ2-3; CDR3 protein: CASGRPGLSPTDTQYF
D gene: -; clone size: -; V gene: TRBV5-1; J gene: TRBJ2-3; CDR3 protein: CASSVNRDTDTQYF
D gene: TRBD1; clone size: -; V gene: TRBV28; J gene: TRBJ1-5; CDR3 protein: CASSGDSSNQPQHF
D gene: -; clone size: -; V gene: TRBV6-5; J gene: TRBJ1-4; CDR3 protein: CASSYSRVANEKLFF
D gene: -; clone size: few; V gene: TRBV6-1; J gene: TRBJ1-4; CDR3 protein: CASSDGQSEKLFF
D gene: -; clone size: -; V gene: TRBV5-1; J gene: TRBJ1-5; CDR3 protein: CASSSEPGGSNQPQHF
D gene: -; clone size: few; V gene: TRBV6-5; J gene: TRBJ2-3; CDR3 protein: CASSPPGTDTQYF
D gene: TRBD1; clone size: once; V gene: TRBV18; J gene: TRBJ2-1; CDR3 protein: CASSPQPGTGVTPLYNEQFF
D gene: TRBD2; clone size: -; V gene: TRBV28; J gene: TRBJ2-1; CDR3 protein: CASSLFWEAGGNEQFF
D gene: TRBD1; clone size: once; V gene: TRBV4-2; J gene: TRBJ1-5; CDR3 protein: CASSQIQGAFKPQHF
D gene: -; clone size: -; V gene: TRBV30; J gene: TRBJ2-3; CDR3 protein: CAWSIPPGTDTQYF
D gene: -; clone size: -; V gene: TRBV6-6; J gene: TRBJ1-1; CDR3 protein: CASSYSAVDPDGAFF
D gene: -; clone size: -; V gene: TRBV5-1; J gene: TRBJ1-6; CDR3 protein: CASSFNRDSYNSPLHF
D gene: -; clone size: -; V gene: TRBV7-9; J gene: TRBJ2-5; CDR3 protein: CSCEVQETQYF
D gene: TRBD2; clone size: few; V gene: TRBV11-3; J gene: TRBJ2-1; CDR3 protein: CASSLGAGGTNEQFF
D gene: TRBD1; clone size: -; V gene: TRBV6-5; J gene: TRBJ1-5; CDR3 protein: CASSYSTGGGQPQHF
D gene: -; clone size: few; V gene: TRBV19; J gene: TRBJ2-3; CDR3 protein: CATTQAGLRNTQYF
D gene: TRBD1; clone size: -; V gene: TRBV5-4; J gene: TRBJ1-1; CDR3 protein: CASSSLTDRGTEAFF
D gene: TRBD1; clone size: -; V gene: TRBV18; J gene: TRBJ2-1; CDR3 protein: CASRDRTGPNEQFF
D gene: TRBD2; clone size: -; V gene: TRBV5-5; J gene: TRBJ2-2; CDR3 protein: CASSSRVAGGGTGELFF
D gene: -; clone size: -; V gene: TRBV2; J gene: TRBJ2-5; CDR3 protein: CASSELRETQYF
D gene: -; clone size: -; V gene: TRBV6-5; J gene: TRBJ2-1; CDR3 protein: CASSYSEGGYEQFF
D gene: TRBD2; clone size: -; V gene: TRBV15; J gene: TRBJ2-1; CDR3 protein: CATSRDSGTSGRFYNEQFF
D gene: TRBD1; clone size: few; V gene: TRBV4-1; J gene: TRBJ2-7; CDR3 protein: CASSQETGHLYEQYF
D gene: -; clone size: -; V gene: TRBV6-6; J gene: TRBJ2-7; CDR3 protein: CASSSRGYEQYF
D gene: -; clone size: -; V gene: TRBV4-3; J gene: TRBJ1-3; CDR3 protein: CASSQDYRTSGNTIYF
D gene: TRBD1; clone size: -; V gene: TRBV2; J gene: TRBJ1-3; CDR3 protein: CASSYRGGNTIYF
D gene: -; clone size: few; V gene: TRBV5-4; J gene: TRBJ2-1; CDR3 protein: CASYSNSISYNEQFF
D gene: TRBD1; clone size: -; V gene: TRBV4-3; J gene: TRBJ2-6; CDR3 protein: CASSPNHRGLGANVLTF
D gene: -; clone size: -; V gene: TRBV5-1; J gene: TRBJ1-4; CDR3 protein: CASSLGSSRAEKLFF
D gene: -; clone size: -; V gene: TRBV9; J gene: TRBJ2-1; CDR3 protein: CASSPQGGREQFF